This TCR beta chain emerged from a study of chemoradiotherapy in HPV16-positive cancers. General study results and limits: During treatment, candidate HPV-specific clones and E7-related motifs expanded in tumor. Better recurrence-free survival went with HPV-responsive T-cell expansion in HPV16-positive patients. The functional HPV-specific definition rests on just a couple of HPV16-positive patients.

TCRdb's table, derived via immunoSEQ multiplex PCR, lists solely in-frame clones and lacks some. The table shows about 12,000 clones, with roughly 90% occurring only once. Concerning this clone itself: Its antigen is unknown.

Sequences were derived from blood, sampled from a patient who underwent chemoradiotherapy. The source is a human donor with HPV-associated anogenital cancer.

CDR3 nucleotide sequence: TGTGCCAGCAGCTTGGCCCGCGACTACGAGCAGTACTTC. Translation: CASSLARDYEQYF. The chain has TRBV11-2 and TRBJ2-7; D is unresolved. From germline, CDR1 is SGHAT and CDR2 FQNNGV. V lost 3 bases and J 3 bases, leaving 9 bases between the germline ends. The length of the CDR3 is 13 residues.